A selection of T cell receptor beta chains follows, all from one sample in a study of graft-versus-host responses after intestinal transplantation. These TCRs' antigens remain unknown. Data came from immunoSEQ multiplex PCR; TCRdb stores just in-frame clones and leaves some out. The sample comprises around 99,000 clones, 93% of which are singletons, and about 2% rests with the top ten. The sequencing here drew on unstimulated CD8+ T cells sorted from spleen or lymph node cells, taken before intestinal transplant. Receptors were obtained from a human donor who received an intestinal transplant. The CDR3 runs from the conserved cysteine through the conserved F or W. D genes are given only for firm matches. Size values are once, few and many counts, or a class for expanded clones, and some rows have none.

size: NA
D: TRBD2
V: TRBV5-4
J: TRBJ2-5
CDR3: CASSLAGGEQETQYF
DNA: TGTGCCAGCAGCCTAGCCGGGGGGGAACAAGAGACCCAGTACTTC

size: NA
D: NA
V: TRBV11-2
J: TRBJ2-3
CDR3: CASSSWDLPDTQYF
DNA: TGTGCCAGCAGCTCTTGGGACTTACCAGATACGCAGTATTTT

size: NA
D: TRBD1
V: TRBV7-9
J: TRBJ1-2
CDR3: CASSSQGVQDYGYTF
DNA: TGTGCCAGCAGCTCACAGGGGGTTCAGGACTATGGCTACACCTTC

size: NA
D: NA
V: TRBV7-9
J: TRBJ1-1
CDR3: CASRTLEMGEAFF
DNA: TGTGCCAGCAGGACATTAGAAATGGGTGAAGCTTTCTTT

size: NA
D: NA
V: TRBV27
J: TRBJ2-7
CDR3: CASSLTVTDYEQYF
DNA: TGTGCCAGCAGTTTAACTGTGACAGACTACGAGCAGTACTTC

size: few
D: NA
V: TRBV21-1
J: TRBJ2-1
CDR3: CASSRPYGAGGHNEQFF
DNA: TGTGCCAGCAGCAGACCCTACGGAGCGGGGGGTCACAATGAGCAGTTCTTC

size: NA
D: NA
V: TRBV5-8
J: TRBJ1-1
CDR3: CASSLGPLTEAFF
DNA: TGTGCCAGCAGCTTGGGGCCCCTCACTGAAGCTTTCTTT

size: NA
D: NA
V: TRBV4-3
J: TRBJ2-3
CDR3: CASSQVGSTDTQYF
DNA: TGCGCCAGCAGCCAAGTGGGCAGCACAGATACGCAGTATTTT

size: NA
D: NA
V: TRBV19
J: TRBJ1-5
CDR3: CASSHPLLSNQPQHF
DNA: TGTGCCAGTAGTCACCCACTGCTTAGCAATCAGCCCCAGCATTTT

size: NA
D: TRBD1
V: TRBV18
J: TRBJ2-1
CDR3: CASSPWDRPNEQFF
DNA: TGTGCCAGCTCACCTTGGGACAGGCCCAATGAGCAGTTCTTC

size: NA
D: TRBD1
V: TRBV19
J: TRBJ2-3
CDR3: CASSLPGQGYTDTQYF
DNA: TGTGCCAGTAGTCTCCCGGGACAGGGATACACAGATACGCAGTATTTT

size: NA
D: NA
V: TRBV19
J: TRBJ1-2
CDR3: CASSMTGWDGYTF
DNA: TGTGCCAGTAGTATGACGGGATGGGATGGCTACACCTTC

size: NA
D: NA
V: TRBV7-6
J: TRBJ1-5
CDR3: CASSSSEGGPQHF
DNA: TGTGCCAGCAGCTCGTCTGAGGGTGGGCCCCAGCATTTT

size: once
D: TRBD2
V: TRBV5-1
J: TRBJ2-7
CDR3: CASSVGGSYEQYF
DNA: TGCGCCAGCAGCGTCGGGGGGTCCTACGAGCAGTACTTC

size: once
D: NA
V: TRBV15
J: TRBJ2-1
CDR3: CATSRVSQGWNEQFF
DNA: TGTGCCACCAGCAGAGTGTCGCAGGGGTGGAATGAGCAGTTCTTC

size: NA
D: TRBD1
V: TRBV2
J: TRBJ1-5
CDR3: CASSMTGEQPQHF
DNA: TGTGCCAGCAGTATGACAGGGGAACAGCCCCAGCATTTT

size: NA
D: NA
V: TRBV6-1
J: TRBJ1-1
CDR3: CASSPTQAGPEAFF
DNA: TGTGCCAGCAGTCCGACCCAGGCGGGGCCTGAAGCTTTCTTT

size: NA
D: NA
V: TRBV29-1
J: TRBJ2-7
CDR3: CSVMEGASYEQYF
DNA: TGCAGCGTTATGGAGGGGGCCTCCTACGAGCAGTACTTC

size: NA
D: TRBD1
V: TRBV27
J: TRBJ2-7
CDR3: CASSLLRDSSYEQYF
DNA: TGTGCCAGCAGTTTGCTAAGGGACAGCTCCTACGAGCAGTACTTC

size: NA
D: TRBD1
V: TRBV18
J: TRBJ1-1
CDR3: CASSLTPDRGTEAFF
DNA: TGTGCCAGCTCACTCACCCCGGACAGGGGCACTGAAGCTTTCTTT

size: NA
D: NA
V: TRBV4-3
J: TRBJ2-1
CDR3: CASSQDLTVSPYNEQFF
DNA: TGCGCCAGCAGCCAAGATCTTACGGTGAGCCCCTACAATGAGCAGTTCTTC

size: once
D: NA
V: TRBV4-3
J: TRBJ1-2
CDR3: CASSQDPGQDYGYTF
DNA: TGCGCCAGCAGCCAAGACCCAGGGCAGGACTATGGCTACACCTTC

size: NA
D: TRBD2
V: TRBV7-2
J: TRBJ2-7
CDR3: CASSLAGLAGALSSYEQYF
DNA: TGTGCCAGCAGCTTAGCCGGGCTAGCGGGGGCCTTATCCTCCTACGAGCAGTACTTC

size: once
D: TRBD1
V: TRBV5-4
J: TRBJ1-2
CDR3: CASSSGGQVYGYTF
DNA: TGTGCCAGCAGCTCGGGGGGACAGGTCTATGGCTACACCTTC

size: NA
D: NA
V: TRBV7-8
J: TRBJ1-6
CDR3: CASSLESTGTDSPLHF
DNA: TGTGCCAGCAGCTTAGAGAGCACAGGGACGGATTCACCCCTCCACTTT

size: once
D: TRBD1
V: TRBV29-1
J: TRBJ2-7
CDR3: CSVEATGTESYEQYF
DNA: TGCAGCGTTGAAGCCACCGGGACAGAGTCCTACGAGCAGTACTTC

size: NA
D: TRBD1
V: TRBV10-3
J: TRBJ1-1
CDR3: CAISGGQGARTEAFF
DNA: TGTGCCATCAGTGGGGGACAGGGGGCGCGGACTGAAGCTTTCTTT

size: NA
D: TRBD1
V: TRBV13
J: TRBJ1-4
CDR3: CASTNLRGQQNEKLFF
DNA: TGTGCCAGCACAAACTTAAGGGGACAGCAAAATGAAAAACTGTTTTTT

size: once
D: NA
V: TRBV4-3
J: TRBJ2-7
CDR3: CASSQDWQGYEQYF
DNA: TGCGCCAGCAGCCAAGACTGGCAGGGCTACGAGCAGTACTTC

size: NA
D: NA
V: TRBV10-2
J: TRBJ2-1
CDR3: CASRSGEDEQFF
DNA: TGCGCCAGCAGGTCGGGGGAAGATGAGCAGTTCTTC

size: NA
D: TRBD1
V: TRBV11-2
J: TRBJ2-7
CDR3: CASSWGGTGGYEQYF
DNA: TGTGCCAGCAGCTGGGGGGGGACAGGGGGCTACGAGCAGTACTTC

size: NA
D: TRBD1
V: TRBV18
J: TRBJ1-3
CDR3: CASSPTGGSGNTIYF
DNA: TGTGCCAGCTCACCGACAGGGGGATCTGGAAACACCATATATTTT

size: NA
D: TRBD1
V: TRBV27
J: TRBJ1-5
CDR3: CASSSDRGNQPQHF
DNA: TGTGCCAGCAGTTCCGACAGGGGCAATCAGCCCCAGCATTTT

size: NA
D: TRBD2
V: TRBV29-1
J: TRBJ2-3
CDR3: CSVEFGAGLAGTYTDTQYF
DNA: TGCAGCGTTGAATTCGGAGCGGGACTAGCGGGGACCTACACAGATACGCAGTATTTT

size: NA
D: TRBD1
V: TRBV7-6
J: TRBJ1-5
CDR3: CASSLACRTGAEKNQPQHF
DNA: TGTGCCAGCAGCTTAGCGTGCCGGACAGGGGCTGAGAAAAATCAGCCCCAGCATTTT

size: NA
D: NA
V: TRBV4-1
J: TRBJ2-7
CDR3: CASSQEQTASYEQYF
DNA: TGCGCCAGCAGCCAGGAGCAGACAGCCTCCTACGAGCAGTACTTC

size: once
D: NA
V: TRBV4-1
J: TRBJ1-4
CDR3: CASSQERTGFNEKLFF
DNA: TGCGCCAGCAGCCAAGAAAGAACAGGTTTTAATGAAAAACTGTTTTTT

size: NA
D: TRBD1
V: TRBV11-2
J: TRBJ2-7
CDR3: CASSPGTGSYEQYF
DNA: TGTGCCAGCAGCCCTGGGACAGGTTCGTACGAGCAGTACTTC

size: once
D: NA
V: TRBV9
J: TRBJ2-1
CDR3: CASSLPQGRDNEQFF
DNA: TGTGCCAGCAGCCTCCCCCAGGGGAGAGACAATGAGCAGTTCTTC

size: NA
D: NA
V: TRBV11-2
J: TRBJ1-1
CDR3: CASSPGLGRNTEAFF
DNA: TGTGCCAGCAGCCCAGGCCTGGGGAGGAACACTGAAGCTTTCTTT

size: once
D: NA
V: TRBV7-9
J: TRBJ2-7
CDR3: CASSLAQRYEQYF
DNA: TGTGCCAGCAGCTTAGCGCAGCGCTACGAGCAGTACTTC

size: NA
D: TRBD1
V: TRBV7-9
J: TRBJ1-4
CDR3: CASSRGQGAVEEKLFF
DNA: TGTGCCAGCAGCCGAGGACAGGGGGCGGTAGAGGAAAAACTGTTTTTT

size: NA
D: TRBD1
V: TRBV14
J: TRBJ2-7
CDR3: CASSHRQGAYEQYF
DNA: TGTGCCAGCAGCCATCGACAGGGGGCCTACGAGCAGTACTTC

size: NA
D: NA
V: TRBV4-1
J: TRBJ2-6
CDR3: CASSPRQEPGANVLTF
DNA: TGCGCCAGCAGCCCTAGACAGGAACCCGGGGCCAACGTCCTGACTTTC

size: NA
D: TRBD1
V: TRBV25-1
J: TRBJ2-7
CDR3: CASRGQSSYEQYF
DNA: TGTGCCAGCAGGGGACAGAGCTCCTACGAGCAGTACTTC

size: NA
D: NA
V: TRBV11-2
J: TRBJ2-2
CDR3: CASSFAGSDTGELFF
DNA: TGTGCCAGCAGCTTTGCGGGGAGTGACACCGGGGAGCTGTTTTTT

size: NA
D: TRBD1
V: TRBV27
J: TRBJ2-1
CDR3: CASWTRDRDANEQFF
DNA: TGTGCCAGCTGGACTCGGGACAGGGATGCCAATGAGCAGTTCTTC

size: NA
D: NA
V: TRBV5-1
J: TRBJ2-7
CDR3: CASKVDSSYEQYF
DNA: TGCGCCAGCAAGGTTGACAGCTCCTACGAGCAGTACTTC

size: NA
D: TRBD2
V: TRBV9
J: TRBJ2-3
CDR3: CASSARTSGGTDTQYF
DNA: TGTGCCAGCAGCGCCCGGACTAGCGGGGGCACAGATACGCAGTATTTT

size: NA
D: NA
V: TRBV5-1
J: TRBJ2-5
CDR3: CASSLRGNQETQYF
DNA: TGCGCCAGCAGCTTAAGGGGGAACCAAGAGACCCAGTACTTC

size: NA
D: TRBD1
V: TRBV14
J: TRBJ1-1
CDR3: CASSQEDDRGPEAFF
DNA: TGTGCCAGCAGCCAAGAAGATGACAGGGGACCTGAAGCTTTCTTT

size: NA
D: NA
V: TRBV14
J: TRBJ2-3
CDR3: CASSQVGEVDTQYF
DNA: TGTGCCAGCAGCCAAGTGGGGGAGGTAGATACGCAGTATTTT

size: NA
D: NA
V: TRBV19
J: TRBJ1-5
CDR3: CASSIRDTSNQPQHF
DNA: TGTGCCAGTAGTATTAGGGACACCAGCAATCAGCCCCAGCATTTT

size: NA
D: NA
V: TRBV9
J: TRBJ1-2
CDR3: CASTPRGGGIAVDYGYTF
DNA: TGTGCCAGCACCCCACGTGGGGGGGGTATAGCGGTTGACTATGGCTACACCTTC

size: NA
D: TRBD2
V: TRBV7-2
J: TRBJ2-2
CDR3: CASSLLLAGDTGELFF
DNA: TGTGCCAGCAGCCTTTTACTAGCGGGGGACACCGGGGAGCTGTTTTTT

size: NA
D: NA
V: TRBV7-8
J: TRBJ1-2
CDR3: CASSLEAGADGYTF
DNA: TGTGCCAGCAGCTTAGAGGCTGGGGCAGATGGCTACACCTTC

size: NA
D: NA
V: TRBV7-9
J: TRBJ2-7
CDR3: CASSLSGEDEQYF
DNA: TGTGCCAGCAGCTTATCAGGGGAAGACGAGCAGTACTTC